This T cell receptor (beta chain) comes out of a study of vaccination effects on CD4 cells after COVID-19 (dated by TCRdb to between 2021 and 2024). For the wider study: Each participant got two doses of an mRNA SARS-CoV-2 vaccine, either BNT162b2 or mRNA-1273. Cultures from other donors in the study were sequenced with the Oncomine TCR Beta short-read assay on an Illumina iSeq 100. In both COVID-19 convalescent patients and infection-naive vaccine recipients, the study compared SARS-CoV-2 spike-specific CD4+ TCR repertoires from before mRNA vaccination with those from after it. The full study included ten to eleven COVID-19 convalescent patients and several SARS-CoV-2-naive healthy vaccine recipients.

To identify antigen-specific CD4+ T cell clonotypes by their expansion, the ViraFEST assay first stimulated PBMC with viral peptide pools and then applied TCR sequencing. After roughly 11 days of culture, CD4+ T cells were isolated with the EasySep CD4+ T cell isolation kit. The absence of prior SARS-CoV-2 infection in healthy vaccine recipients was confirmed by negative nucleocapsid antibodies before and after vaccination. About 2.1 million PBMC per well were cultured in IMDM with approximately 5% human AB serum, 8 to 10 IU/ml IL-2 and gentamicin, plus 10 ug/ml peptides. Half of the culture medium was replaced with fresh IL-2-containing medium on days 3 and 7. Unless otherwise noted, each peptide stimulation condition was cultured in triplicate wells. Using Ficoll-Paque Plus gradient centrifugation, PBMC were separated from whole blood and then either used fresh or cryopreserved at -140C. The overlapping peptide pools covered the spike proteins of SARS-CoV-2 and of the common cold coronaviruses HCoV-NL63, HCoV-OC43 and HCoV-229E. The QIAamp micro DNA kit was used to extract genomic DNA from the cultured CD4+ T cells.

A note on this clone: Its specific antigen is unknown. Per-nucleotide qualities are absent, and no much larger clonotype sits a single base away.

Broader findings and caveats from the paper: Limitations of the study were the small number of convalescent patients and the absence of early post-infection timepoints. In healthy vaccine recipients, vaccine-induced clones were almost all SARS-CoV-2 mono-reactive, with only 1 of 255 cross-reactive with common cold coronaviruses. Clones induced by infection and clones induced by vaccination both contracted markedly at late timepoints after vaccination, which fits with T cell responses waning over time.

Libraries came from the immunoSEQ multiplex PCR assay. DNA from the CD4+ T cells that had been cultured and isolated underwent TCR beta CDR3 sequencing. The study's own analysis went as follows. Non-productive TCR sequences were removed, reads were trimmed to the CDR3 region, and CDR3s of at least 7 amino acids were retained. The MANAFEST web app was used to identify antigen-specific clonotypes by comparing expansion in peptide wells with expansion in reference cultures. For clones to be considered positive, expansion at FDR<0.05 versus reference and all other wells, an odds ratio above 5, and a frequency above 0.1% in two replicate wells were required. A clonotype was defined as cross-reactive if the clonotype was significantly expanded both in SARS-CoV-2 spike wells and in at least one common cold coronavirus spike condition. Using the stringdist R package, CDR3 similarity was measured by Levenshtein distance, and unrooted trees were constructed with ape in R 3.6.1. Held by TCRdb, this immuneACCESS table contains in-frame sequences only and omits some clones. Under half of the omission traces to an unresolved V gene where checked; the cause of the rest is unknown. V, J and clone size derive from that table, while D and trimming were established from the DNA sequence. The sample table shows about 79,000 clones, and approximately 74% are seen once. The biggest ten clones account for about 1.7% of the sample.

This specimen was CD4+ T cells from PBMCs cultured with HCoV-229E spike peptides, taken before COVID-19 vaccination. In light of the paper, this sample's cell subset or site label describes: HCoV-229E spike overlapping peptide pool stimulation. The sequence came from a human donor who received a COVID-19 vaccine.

The DNA is as follows: TGTGCCAGCAAGGGGACCGCATCCCCCTACGAGCAGTACGTC. This gives the protein CASKGTASPYEQYV. The chain is made from TRBV6-5 and TRBJ2-7; the D region may be TRBD1 or TRBD2, each matching 5 bases equally. Sequences MNHEY (CDR1) and SVGAGI (CDR2) are obtained from the germline V gene. A distance of 15 bases separates the germline ends of V and J, which lose 7 bases and 2 bases respectively. The CDR3, cysteine through valine, is 14 amino acids long. Only the CDR3 DNA stays, 42 bases, in frame from base 1.